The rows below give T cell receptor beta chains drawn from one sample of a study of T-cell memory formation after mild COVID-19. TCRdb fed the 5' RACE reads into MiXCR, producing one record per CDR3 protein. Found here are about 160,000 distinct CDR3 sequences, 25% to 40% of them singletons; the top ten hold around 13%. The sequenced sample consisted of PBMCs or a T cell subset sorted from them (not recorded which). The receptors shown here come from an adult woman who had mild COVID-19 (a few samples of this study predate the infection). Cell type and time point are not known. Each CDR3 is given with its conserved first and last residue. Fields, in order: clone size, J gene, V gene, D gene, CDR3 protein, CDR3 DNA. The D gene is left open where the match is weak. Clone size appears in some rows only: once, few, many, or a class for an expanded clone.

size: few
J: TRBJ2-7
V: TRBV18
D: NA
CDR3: CASSLFSGTSSYEQYF
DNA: TGTGCCAGCTCACTCTTTTCAGGCACGAGCTCCTACGAGCAGTACTTC

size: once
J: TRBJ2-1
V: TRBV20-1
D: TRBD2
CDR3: CSARLAGDPGENNEQFF
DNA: TGCAGTGCGAGACTAGCGGGAGACCCAGGGGAAAACAATGAGCAGTTCTTC

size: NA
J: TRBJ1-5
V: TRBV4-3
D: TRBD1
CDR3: CASSQETGNNQPQHF
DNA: TGCGCCAGCAGCCAAGAGACAGGGAATAATCAGCCCCAGCATTTT

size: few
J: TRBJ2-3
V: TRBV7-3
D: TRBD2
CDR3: CASSLMAGADTQYF
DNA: TGTGCCAGCAGCTTAATGGCGGGAGCAGATACGCAGTATTTT

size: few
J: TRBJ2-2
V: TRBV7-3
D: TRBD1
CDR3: CASSLGQGATGELFF
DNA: TGTGCCAGCAGCCTGGGACAGGGGGCGACCGGGGAGCTGTTTTTT

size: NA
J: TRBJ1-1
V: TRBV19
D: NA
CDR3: CASSAQTTPEAFF
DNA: TGTGCCAGTAGCGCACAGACTACTCCTGAAGCTTTCTTT

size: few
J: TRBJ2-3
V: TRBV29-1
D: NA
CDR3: CSVVRVGTDTQYF
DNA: TGCAGCGTTGTCAGGGTTGGCACAGATACGCAGTATTTT

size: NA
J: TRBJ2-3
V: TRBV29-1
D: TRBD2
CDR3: CSVEGLAGVDTQYF
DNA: TGCAGCGTTGAGGGACTAGCGGGGGTGGATACGCAGTATTTT

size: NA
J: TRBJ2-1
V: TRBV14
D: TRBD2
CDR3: CASSQEGSGIDNEQFF
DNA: TGTGCCAGCAGCCAAGAAGGTAGCGGGATTGACAATGAGCAGTTCTTC

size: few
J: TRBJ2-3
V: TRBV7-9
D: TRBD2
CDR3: CASSSVKRGGPLISPSTDTQYF
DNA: TGTGCCAGCAGCTCCGTCAAGCGCGGGGGTCCCTTAATATCCCCTAGCACAGATACGCAGTATTTT

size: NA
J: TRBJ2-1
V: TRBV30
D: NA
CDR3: CAATDGVRDNEQFF
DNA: TGTGCCGCCACCGACGGGGTAAGGGACAATGAGCAGTTCTTC

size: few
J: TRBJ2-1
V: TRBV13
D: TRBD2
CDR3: CASSQGSGGLSYNEQFF
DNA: TGTGCCAGCAGCCAAGGCTCGGGAGGGCTGTCCTACAATGAGCAGTTCTTC

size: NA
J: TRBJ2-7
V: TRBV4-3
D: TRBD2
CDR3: CASSHRPGTSGSYEQYF
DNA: TGCGCCAGCAGCCACCGTCCCGGGACTAGCGGCTCCTACGAGCAGTACTTC

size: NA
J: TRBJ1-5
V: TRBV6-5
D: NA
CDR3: CASGLFANQPQHF
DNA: TGTGCCAGCGGCCTCTTCGCCAATCAGCCCCAGCATTTT

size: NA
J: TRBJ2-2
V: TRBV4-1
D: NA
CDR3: CASSQYPGELFF
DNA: TGCGCCAGCAGCCAATATCCCGGGGAGCTGTTTTTT

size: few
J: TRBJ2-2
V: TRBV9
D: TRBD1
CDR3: CASSIGQGAGTGELFF
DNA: TGTGCCAGCAGCATCGGACAGGGAGCTGGCACCGGGGAGCTGTTTTTT

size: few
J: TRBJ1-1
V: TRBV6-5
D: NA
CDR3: CASSYYGTEAFF
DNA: TGTGCCAGCAGTTACTATGGAACTGAAGCTTTCTTT

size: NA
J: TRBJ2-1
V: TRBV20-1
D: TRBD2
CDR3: CSGQAGGPGNEQFF
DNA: TGCAGCGGCCAGGCGGGGGGCCCGGGAAATGAGCAGTTCTTC

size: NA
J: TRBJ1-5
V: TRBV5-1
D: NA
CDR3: CASSPELGGGQPQHF
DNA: TGCGCCAGCAGCCCCGAATTAGGGGGTGGTCAGCCCCAGCATTTT

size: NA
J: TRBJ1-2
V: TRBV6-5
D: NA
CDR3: CASSYSGLFGANYGYTF
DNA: TGTGCCAGCAGTTACTCGGGCTTGTTTGGTGCGAACTATGGCTACACCTTC

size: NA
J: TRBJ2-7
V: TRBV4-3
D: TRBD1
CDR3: CASSPGTEPYEQYF
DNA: TGCGCCAGCAGCCCCGGGACAGAGCCATACGAGCAGTACTTC

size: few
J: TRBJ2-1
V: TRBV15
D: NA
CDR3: CATSRDLYYNEQFF
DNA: TGTGCCACCAGCAGAGACCTTTACTACAATGAGCAGTTCTTC

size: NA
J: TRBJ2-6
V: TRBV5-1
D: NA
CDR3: CASSSPGASGANVLTF
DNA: TGCGCCAGCAGCTCCCCCGGGGCCTCTGGGGCCAACGTCCTGACTTTC

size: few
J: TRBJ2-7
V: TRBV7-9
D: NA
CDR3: CASRGSNFNEQYF
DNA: TGTGCCAGCAGAGGATCTAACTTTAACGAGCAGTACTTC

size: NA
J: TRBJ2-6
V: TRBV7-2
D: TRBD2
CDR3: CASSLVSSGNSGANVLTF
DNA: TGTGCCAGCAGCTTAGTGTCTAGCGGGAACTCTGGGGCCAACGTCCTGACTTTC

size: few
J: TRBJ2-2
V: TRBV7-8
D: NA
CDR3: CASRNRANTGELFF
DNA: TGTGCCAGCAGGAATCGTGCGAACACCGGGGAGCTGTTTTTT

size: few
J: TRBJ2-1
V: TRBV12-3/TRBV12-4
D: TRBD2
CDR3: CASSFASGRNNEQFF
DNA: TGTGCCAGCAGTTTTGCTAGCGGGAGAAATAATGAGCAGTTCTTC

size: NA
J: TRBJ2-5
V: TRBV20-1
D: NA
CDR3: CSARVWDTYQETQYF
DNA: TGCAGTGCTAGGGTCTGGGACACGTACCAAGAGACCCAGTACTTC